These T cell receptor beta chains were read from a single sample in a study of T-cell memory formation after mild COVID-19. Using its own MiXCR run on the 5' RACE reads, TCRdb lists one record per CDR3 protein. Of about 250,000 distinct CDR3 sequences listed, roughly 14% are singletons. The sequenced sample was PBMCs or a T cell subset sorted from them (not recorded which). These receptors were taken from an adult woman who had mild COVID-19 (a few samples of this study predate the infection). Cell type and time point are not known. Both conserved end residues are trimmed from each CDR3.

j_call v_call cdr3_aa
TRBJ2-1 TRBV21-1 ASSNRVPGLAENNEQF
TRBJ1-2 TRBV20-1 SARKDSNYGYT
TRBJ2-1 TRBV12-5 ASGLFAGGKDEQF
TRBJ2-4 TRBV20-1 SAELAGRNIQY
TRBJ2-7 TRBV6-1 ASLSAGGSEQY
TRBJ1-1 TRBV5-6 ASSLIRGERSEAF
TRBJ2-1 TRBV12-3/TRBV12-4 ASSFGTYRNNEQF
TRBJ1-6 TRBV15 ATQTTGDNSPLH
TRBJ2-6 TRBV7-3 ASSSGGTAGANVLT
TRBJ2-3 TRBV29-1 SVVRGQGYTDTQY
TRBJ2-1 TRBV4-2 ASSRPGLNANEQF
TRBJ2-3 TRBV9 ASSVALPPGDTQY
TRBJ2-5 TRBV27 ASSLGGRGTQY
TRBJ1-3 TRBV6-6 ASTTATAGNTIY
TRBJ2-1 TRBV12-3/TRBV12-4 ASSWFSGRVSNEQF
TRBJ2-2 TRBV5-5 ASSLRAGGNTGELF
TRBJ2-1 TRBV7-2 ASSAQTGISYNEQF
TRBJ1-2 TRBV6-5 ASSYGVETGGYT
TRBJ2-7 TRBV21-1 ASSKLQSYEQY
TRBJ1-1 TRBV20-1 SANPPWVGNTEAF
TRBJ2-7 TRBV27 ASSPIRIRDRAYEQY
TRBJ2-7 TRBV5-1 ASSVTLGGDEQY
TRBJ1-1 TRBV6-2/TRBV6-3 ASSRGYNTEAF
TRBJ1-1 TRBV4-1 ASSQILRGSNTEAF
TRBJ1-6 TRBV3-1 ASSQGAAINSPLH
TRBJ1-5 TRBV6-2/TRBV6-3 ASSQWVNQPQH
TRBJ2-2 TRBV20-1 SASSGRGTGELF